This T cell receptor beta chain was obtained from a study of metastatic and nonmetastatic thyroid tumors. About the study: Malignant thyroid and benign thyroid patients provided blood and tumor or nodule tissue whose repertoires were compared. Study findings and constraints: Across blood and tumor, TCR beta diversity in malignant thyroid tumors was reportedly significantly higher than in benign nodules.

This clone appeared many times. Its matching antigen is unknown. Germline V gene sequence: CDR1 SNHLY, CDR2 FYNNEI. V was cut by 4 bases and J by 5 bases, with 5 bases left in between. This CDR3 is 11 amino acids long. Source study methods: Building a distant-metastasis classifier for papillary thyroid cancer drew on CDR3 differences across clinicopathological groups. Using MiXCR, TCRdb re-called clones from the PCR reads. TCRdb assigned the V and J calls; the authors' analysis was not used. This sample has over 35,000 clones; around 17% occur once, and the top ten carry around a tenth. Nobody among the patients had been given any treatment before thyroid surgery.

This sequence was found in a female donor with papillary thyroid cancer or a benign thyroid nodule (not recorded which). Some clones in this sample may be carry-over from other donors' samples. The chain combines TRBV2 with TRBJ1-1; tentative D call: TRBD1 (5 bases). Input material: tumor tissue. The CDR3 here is CASSGGTEAFF. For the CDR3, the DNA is TGTGCCAGCAGTGGGGGGACTGAAGCTTTCTTT.